These 21 T cell receptor beta chains were all obtained from the same sample, sequenced in a study of blood T cell repertoires in COVID-19. Sequencing used immunoSEQ multiplex PCR; TCRdb keeps in-frame clones, though not all of them. The profile shows around 200,000 clones, about 86% of them singletons. The sequenced sample was peripheral blood. The origin of the receptors is a woman in her late teens or twenties who had recovered from COVID-19.

This clone came up once. The J gene is TRBJ2-1, the V gene TRBV10-3; 13 positions match TRBD2. The V segment lost 8 bases and the J segment 4 bases; nucleotides outside the gene matches: 8. The length of the CDR3 is 16 residues. Per germline, CDR1 ENHRY and CDR2 SYGVKD. CDR3 sequence: CAIGSKTSGGYNEQFF. CDR3 in DNA: TGTGCCATCGGAAGCAAGACTAGCGGGGGGTACAATGAGCAGTTCTTC.

Details on this clone: Other nucleotide sequences in the sample specify the same CDR3. The rearrangement uses TRBV12-3 or TRBV12-4 and TRBJ1-1; D is ambiguous. V was cut by 2 bases and J by 2 bases, with 6 bases left in between. This CDR3 spans 13 amino acids. In DNA form, the CDR3 reads TGTGCCAGCAGTTTACGGGGAAACACTGAAGCTTTCTTT. Its translation is CASSLRGNTEAFF.

Comment on this clone: One junction end does not reproduce the germline sequence, and a read error may be involved. The chain has TRBV3-1 (or the pseudogene TRBV3-2) and TRBJ1-1; 10 bases line up with TRBD1. This CDR3 comprises 12 residues. CDR1 LGHDT and CDR2 YNNKEL come from the germline V gene (reference sequence). The CDR3 is CASSQDDRGRVF. The CDR3 DNA sequence: TGTGCCAGCAGCCAAGATGACAGGGGGCGAGTCTTT.

V usage is TRBV19 and J usage is TRBJ1-1; unclear D gene. This CDR3 has 15 residues. V lost 3 bases to trimming and J lost 9 bases, with 20 bases between them. The germline V gene has CDR1 LNHDA and CDR2 SQIVND (reference sequence). CDR3 amino acids: CASSIRREGSTKAFF. The CDR3 DNA is TGTGCCAGTAGTATCCGGCGGGAGGGAAGTACCAAAGCTTTCTTT.

The chain recombines TRBV3-1 (or the pseudogene TRBV3-2) with TRBJ2-3; possible D gene TRBD1, 5 bases. Germline V gives CDR1 LGHDT, CDR2 YNNKEL (reference sequence). V was shortened by 8 bases and J by 4 bases, with 19 bases between the two germline ends. The CDR3 spans 15 residues. The CDR3, as DNA: TGTGCCAGCTCTCGTGAGTCTTGGGGCGCAGATACGCAGTATTTT. This translates into CASSRESWGADTQYF.

V is TRBV9 and J is TRBJ1-5; D unresolved. Germline CDR1 SGDLS, CDR2 YYNGEE. Trimming stripped 0 bases from V and 7 bases from J, with 8 bases between. The CDR3 sequence is 13 residues long. CDR3 DNA sequence: TGTGCCAGCAGCGTAGAACAGAACCAGCCCCAGCATTTT. Its protein is CASSVEQNQPQHF.

The rearrangement joins TRBV18 to TRBJ2-7; 8 bases align to TRBD1. Per the germline V gene, CDR1 is KGHSH and CDR2 is LQKENI. The CDR3 consists of 16 residues. V was pared by 5 bases and J by 4 bases, with 13 bases of the junction left unmatched. For the CDR3, the DNA is TGTGCCAGCTCAGTCAATCCGGGACAGGTCTCTTACGAGCAGTACTTC. Translation gives CASSVNPGQVSYEQYF.

The chain recombines TRBV7-6 with TRBJ2-2; TRBD2 aligns across 9 bases. The CDR3 consists of 15 residues. The ends lost 4 bases at V and 4 bases at J; junction bases unmatched: 4. The germline V gene has CDR1 SGHVS and CDR2 FNYEAQ. The CDR3, as DNA: TGTGCCAGCAGCTATAGCGGGAGTTTCACCGGGGAGCTGTTTTTT. Amino acid sequence: CASSYSGSFTGELFF.

The chain is built from TRBV10-3 and TRBJ2-7, with 7 bases aligning to TRBD2. Germline V gene lookup returns CDR1 ENHRY and CDR2 SYGVKD. The CDR3 spans 15 residues. The junction had 8 bases not matched to a gene; V was cut back by 2 bases and J by 4 bases. Here the CDR3 reads CAISEKVGRKYEQYV. DNA of the CDR3: TGTGCCATCAGTGAGAAGGTCGGGAGGAAGTACGAGCAGTACGTC.

The genes are TRBV29-1 and TRBJ1-2, with a weak D call TRBD1 (6 bases). The germline V and J ends were trimmed by 6 bases and 0 bases, with 17 bases remaining between them. This CDR3 is 15 amino acids long. Germline values: CDR1 SQVTM, CDR2 ANQGSEA. CDR3 in DNA: TGCAGCGTGGCGGACAGCCTCGCTTCTAACTATGGCTACACCTTC. The encoded protein is CSVADSLASNYGYTF.

This clone was recorded only once. The chain has TRBV5-1 and TRBJ2-5; TRBD1 agrees at 9 bases. The CDR3 consists of 16 residues. V was pared by 0 bases and J by 5 bases, with 8 bases of the junction left unmatched. In germline, CDR1 is SGHRS, CDR2 YFSETQ. This chain's CDR3 is CASSLAVGQGLETQYF. The CDR3 DNA sequence: TGCGCCAGCAGCTTGGCCGTGGGACAGGGACTCGAGACCCAGTACTTC.

The chain employs TRBV29-1 and TRBJ2-2; tentative D call: TRBD1 (5 bases). This CDR3 spans 13 amino acids. The germline V gene has CDR1 SQVTM and CDR2 ANQGSEA. The V gene lost 4 bases and the J gene lost 6 bases, with 12 bases spanning the gap. Written as DNA, the CDR3 is TGCAGCGTTGGGCGAGACAGTCCCGGGGAGCTGTTTTTT. The encoded protein is CSVGRDSPGELFF.

The chain carries TRBV7-8 and TRBJ2-1, with TRBD1 identical over 8 bases. Germline V gives CDR1 SGHVS, CDR2 FQNEAQ. CDR3 length equals 15 residues. V lost 2 bases to trimming and J lost 2 bases; unmatched junction nucleotides: 2. CDR3 sequence reads: CASSLPGQAYNEQFF. The CDR3 nucleotides are TGTGCCAGCAGCTTACCGGGACAGGCCTACAATGAGCAGTTCTTC.

This clone was seen just once. This chain uses TRBV15 with TRBJ1-5; no definite D call. Germline V gene lookup returns CDR1 LNHNV and CDR2 YYDKDF (reference sequence). The CDR3 contains 13 residues. Trimming stripped 3 bases from V and 9 bases from J, with 12 bases between. The CDR3 coding sequence is TGTGCCACCAGCAGGGTCACGGGGTCGCCCCAGCATTTT. This encodes CATSRVTGSPQHF. Using reference TRBV15 and TRBJ1-5 for the parts outside the CDR3, the full variable domain is DAMVIQNPRYQVTQFGKPVTLSCSQTLNHNVMYWYQQKSSQAPKLLFHYYDKDFNNEADTPDNFQSRRPNTSFCFLDIRSPGLGDTAMYLCATSRVTGSPQHFGDGTRLSIL.

The V gene is TRBV6-5, the J gene TRBJ1-4, with TRBD1 identical over 8 bases. This CDR3 spans 15 amino acids. Germline CDR1 reads MNHEY; CDR2 reads SVGAGI. V gave up 6 bases and J gave up 5 bases; unmatched junction bases: 8. The CDR3 DNA reads as TGTGCCAGCAGAACAAGACAGGGGAGGAATGAAAAACTGTTTTTT. This translates into CASRTRQGRNEKLFF.

V gene TRBV9 combines with J gene TRBJ2-1, with 14 bases aligning to TRBD2. This CDR3 contains 17 residues. The J segment lost 8 bases and the V segment lost 0 bases, leaving 7 bases of the junction unmatched. The germline V gene has CDR1 SGDLS and CDR2 YYNGEE. CDR3 in amino acids: CASSVARTSGRQYEQFF. CDR3 bases: TGTGCCAGCAGCGTAGCCCGGACTAGCGGGAGGCAGTATGAGCAGTTCTTC. The whole variable domain, filled in from reference TRBV9 and TRBJ2-1, reads DSGVTQTPKHLITATGQRVTLRCSPRSGDLSVYWYQQSLDQGLQFLIQYYNGEERAKGNILERFSAQQFPDLHSELNLSSLELGDSALYFCASSVARTSGRQYEQFFGPGTRLTVL.

CDR3 sequence: CASSFGYRNTIYF. The CDR3 nucleotides read TGTGCCAGCAGTTTCGGTTATCGAAACACCATATATTTT. The chain joins TRBV12-3 or TRBV12-4 to TRBJ1-3, with D unresolved. The V end lost 3 bases, the J end lost 5 bases, and 8 bases lay between the germline ends. The CDR3 totals 13 residues.

The J gene is TRBJ1-5, the V gene TRBV4-3; TRBD1 might be the D (5 bases). Germline CDR1 is LGHNA and CDR2 is YSLEER. This CDR3 has 15 amino acids. Deletions cut 0 bases from V and 5 bases from J, with 11 bases between. The CDR3 coding sequence is TGCGCCAGCAGCCAAGATTTACAGGTCTATCAGCCCCAGCATTTT. It is translated as CASSQDLQVYQPQHF.

This clone was seen a single time. The chain employs TRBV7-8 and TRBJ2-7; weak D call: TRBD1 (6 bases). There are 14 residues in the CDR3. V was clipped by 5 bases and J by 2 bases, with 13 bases between them. Germline-derived CDR1 and CDR2 are SGHVS and FQNEAQ. As DNA, the CDR3 is TGTGCCAGCAGCCCGGACCGGACAGCCTACGAGCAGTACTTC. As protein: CASSPDRTAYEQYF.

The chain carries TRBV11-2 and TRBJ2-5, with 10 bases fitting TRBD1. This CDR3 is 16 amino acids long. Trimming took 0 bases from V and 7 from J; bases not matched to a gene: 8. CDR1 and CDR2 from the germline V gene are SGHAT and FQNNGV. In nucleotides, the CDR3 is TGTGCCAGCAGCTTAGAGAGGACAGGGGGGCCGGGGACCCAGTACTTC. This translates into CASSLERTGGPGTQYF.

The V and J genes are TRBV18 and TRBJ2-2; 9 nucleotides match TRBD1. The trim removed 5 bases at V and 1 base at J, leaving 5 bases unmatched. CDR1 is KGHSH and CDR2 is LQKENI in the germline V gene. This CDR3 is 16 amino acids long. CDR3 in DNA: TGTGCCAGCTCAACTACAGGGGGCGTGAACACCGGGGAGCTGTTTTTT. Its protein product is CASSTTGGVNTGELFF.